These 14 T cell receptor beta chains were sequenced from one sample in a study of blood T cell repertoires in COVID-19. Libraries were prepared by immunoSEQ multiplex PCR; TCRdb keeps only in-frame clonotypes and omits some of them. The sample holds a few hundred thousand clones, more than 75% seen once. Sequenced material: PBMCs or T cells enriched from blood (not recorded which). The receptors were sampled from a woman aged 45-65 years who had been exposed to COVID-19.

Here the CDR3 reads CASSSQGAREQYF. The CDR3 DNA reads as TGTGCCAGCAGCTCACAGGGGGCTCGAGAGCAGTACTTC. The chain uses TRBV9 and TRBJ2-7; 9 bases are shared with TRBD1. The trim removed 4 bases at V and 7 bases at J, leaving 6 bases unmatched. This CDR3 comprises 13 residues. Germline lookup yields CDR1 SGDLS and CDR2 YYNGEE.

The chain has TRBV28 and TRBJ1-3; TRBD1 agrees at 7 bases. Germline V lookup: CDR1 MDHEN, CDR2 SYDVKM. This CDR3 has 15 amino acids. The trim removed 6 bases at V and 4 bases at J, leaving 9 bases unmatched. CDR3 amino acids: CASSPPGTVGNTIYF. The CDR3 DNA sequence: TGTGCCAGCAGCCCCCCCGGGACAGTCGGAAACACCATATATTTT.

The V gene is TRBV19, the J gene TRBJ2-3; TRBD2 might be the D (5 bases). Germline CDR1 LNHDA, CDR2 SQIVND (reference sequence). V lost 3 bases, J lost 2 bases, and 9 bases lay in between. The CDR3 totals 14 residues. The CDR3 region has the DNA TGTGCCAGTAGTATCGGGGTTCCCACAGATACGCAGTATTTT. Translating gives CASSIGVPTDTQYF.

In its sample, this clone was seen once. The CDR3 protein is CASSVEGVSGNTIYF. The CDR3 DNA sequence: TGTGCCAGCAGCGTAGAGGGAGTGTCCGGAAACACCATATATTTT. The genes are TRBV9 and TRBJ1-3; D is uncertain. The CDR3 is 15 residues long. Germline values: CDR1 SGDLS, CDR2 YYNGEE. V gave up 0 bases and J gave up 4 bases, with 11 bases separating them.

This clone was observed a handful of times. This chain links TRBV19 with TRBJ1-1; D uncertain. V lost 2 bases and J 6 bases, leaving 10 bases between the germline ends. Germline CDR1 LNHDA, CDR2 SQIVND (reference sequence). The CDR3 contains 13 residues. The DNA of the CDR3 is TGTGCCAGTAGTATACGAGACAAGTCTGAAGCTTTCTTT. It is translated as CASSIRDKSEAFF.

The chain combines TRBV14 with TRBJ1-2; D unclear. CDR1 is SGHDN and CDR2 is FVKESK in the germline V gene. The CDR3 spans 15 residues. V lost 2 bases and J lost 4, with 14 bases in between. CDR3 sequence: CASSQKNQASYGYTF. Here the CDR3 DNA reads TGTGCCAGCAGCCAAAAAAATCAGGCTTCCTATGGCTACACCTTC.

The chain joins TRBV21-1 to TRBJ2-2; TRBD2 is the table's D call, not checked against the DNA. TRBV21-1 is reported as a pseudogene. This CDR3 has 17 amino acids. CDR3 residues: CASSRNSGTSEAGELFF. The CDR3 bases are TGTGCCAGCAGCAGGAATAGCGGGACCTCGGAGGCCGGGGAGCTGTTTTTT.

The V call is TRBV24-1, the J call TRBJ2-3; 9 nucleotides align to TRBD1. This CDR3 contains 15 residues. Germline V gene sequence: CDR1 KGHDR, CDR2 SFDVKD. Germline trimming cut 4 bases from V and 5 bases from J; bases unmatched to any gene: 6. In nucleotides, the CDR3 is TGTGCCACCAGTGACACAGGGGGCAATGGAGATACGCAGTATTTT. The encoded protein is CATSDTGGNGDTQYF.

The chain employs TRBV28 and TRBJ1-6; 8 positions match TRBD1. In germline, CDR1 is MDHEN, CDR2 SYDVKM. The CDR3 runs 15 residues. V shed 4 bases, J shed 10 bases, and the junction held 9 bases outside the gene matches. In DNA form, the CDR3 reads TGTGCCAGCAGTTCCCGGACAGGGTTGGGATCACCCCTCCACTTT. This codes for CASSSRTGLGSPLHF.

The rearrangement links TRBV5-1 to TRBJ1-2, with D perhaps TRBD1 (5 bases). Germline V CDR1 and CDR2: SGHRS, YFSETQ. This CDR3 spans 13 amino acids. V lost 2 bases, J lost 9 bases, and 14 bases lay in between. DNA of the CDR3: TGCGCCAGCAGCTTCTCAGGGAGGGATAGCTACACCTTC. It encodes CASSFSGRDSYTF.

The J gene is TRBJ1-5, the V gene TRBV5-6; 7 bases match TRBD1. The V segment lost 1 base and the J segment 6 bases; nucleotides outside the gene matches: 7. Germline V CDR1 and CDR2: SGHDT, YYEEEE. The CDR3 has 15 amino acids. The CDR3 DNA reads as TGTGCCAGCAGCTTGAGGACAGGCCACAGTCAGCCCCAGCATTTT. It yields the protein CASSLRTGHSQPQHF.

The CDR3, as DNA: TGTGCCAGCTCACCGAGGGGGGGGTTTGATTCACCCCTCCACTTT. The encoded protein is CASSPRGGFDSPLHF. The chain couples TRBV18 to TRBJ1-6; possibly TRBD1 for D (6 bases). The CDR3 is 15 amino acids. From germline, CDR1 is KGHSH and CDR2 LQKENI. Trimming cost V 3 bases and J 8 bases, with 14 bases left between them.

The chain combines TRBV19 with TRBJ1-5; D is perhaps TRBD1 (5 bases). Germline V gene data show CDR1 as LNHDA and CDR2 as SQIVND (reference sequence). This CDR3 has 18 amino acids. V was clipped by 3 bases and J by 0 bases, with 18 bases between them. The CDR3 is CASSMGQGIGYSNQPQHF. DNA of the CDR3: TGTGCCAGTAGTATGGGGCAGGGTATAGGGTATAGCAATCAGCCCCAGCATTTT.

The V gene is TRBV19, the J gene TRBJ1-6; 10 positions agree with TRBD1. Germline CDR1 is LNHDA and CDR2 is SQIVND (reference sequence). J lost 13 bases, V lost 7 bases, and 13 bases had no gene match. The CDR3 contains 15 residues. CDR3 in DNA: TGTGCCAGTACCCGGGACAGGGGAAACGCGGCGCCCCTCCACTTT. Its protein is CASTRDRGNAAPLHF.